This is a list of T cell receptor beta chains from one sample in a study of regulatory T cells in long-lasting Graves disease. In TCRdb, the multiplex PCR reads were re-called with MiXCR into one record per CDR3 protein. The table has 300,000 to 400,000 distinct CDR3 sequences, 16% seen once. These same records also appear under a second study, on T cells in Graves' hyperthyroidism and ophthalmopathy.

This specimen consisted of peripheral blood mononuclear cells (PBMCs), obtained at new diagnosis, from a patient treated with antithyroid drugs. The receptors come from a middle-aged man with Graves disease. The CDR3 runs from the conserved cysteine through the conserved F or W. Each record gives: J gene, clone size, V gene, D gene, CDR3 DNA, CDR3 protein. D genes are given only for firm matches. Expanded clones are given a class, and other clones once, few, many or no size at all.

J: TRBJ1-2
size: .
V: TRBV29-1
D: .
DNA: TGCAGCGGTACCGACAGGAGTTATGGCTACACCTTC
CDR3: CSGTDRSYGYTF

J: TRBJ2-6
size: many
V: TRBV29-1
D: .
DNA: TGCAGCGTTCAACAGGGAACTGGGGCCAACGTCCTGACTTTC
CDR3: CSVQQGTGANVLTF

J: TRBJ2-7
size: few
V: TRBV4-3
D: .
DNA: TGCGCCAGCAGCCAAGAGGAGGCCGGACGGTTTAAGGGGCAGTACTTC
CDR3: CASSQEEAGRFKGQYF

J: TRBJ1-5
size: many
V: TRBV19
D: .
DNA: TGTGCCAGTAGTATCTACAGGGATAACAATCAGCCCCAGCATTTT
CDR3: CASSIYRDNNQPQHF

J: TRBJ2-1
size: many
V: TRBV2
D: TRBD1
DNA: TGTGCCAGCAATCAGGGGGAATACAATGAGCAGTTCTTC
CDR3: CASNQGEYNEQFF

J: TRBJ1-5
size: .
V: TRBV2
D: TRBD1
DNA: TGTGCCAGCAGTGGGAGGGGGCTGGGGGGAGATAGCAATCAGCCCCAGCATTTT
CDR3: CASSGRGLGGDSNQPQHF

J: TRBJ2-5
size: few
V: TRBV6-2/TRBV6-3
D: .
DNA: TGTGCCAGCAGTCAGGGGACACCTGCGGAGGCCCAGTACTTC
CDR3: CASSQGTPAEAQYF

J: TRBJ2-5
size: many
V: TRBV28
D: TRBD1
DNA: TGTGCCAGCAGCGGGACAGTCCAAGAGACCCAGTACTTC
CDR3: CASSGTVQETQYF

J: TRBJ2-5
size: few
V: TRBV30
D: .
DNA: TGTGCCTGGAGTCTTAAGGGTTCAGAGACCCAGTACTTC
CDR3: CAWSLKGSETQYF

J: TRBJ1-5
size: many
V: TRBV3-1
D: TRBD1
DNA: TGTGCCAGCAGCATTGGGACAGTTGGGTCCCAGCATTTT
CDR3: CASSIGTVGSQHF

J: TRBJ2-5
size: .
V: TRBV28
D: .
DNA: TGTGCCAGCAGTTTATCTCCGGGCCAAGAGACCCAGAACTTC
CDR3: CASSLSPGQETQNF

J: TRBJ2-5
size: many
V: TRBV12-3/TRBV12-4
D: TRBD1
DNA: TGTGCCAGCAGTTTTAGGGGGCCTCAGGGAGTAGAGACCCAGTACTTC
CDR3: CASSFRGPQGVETQYF

J: TRBJ2-1
size: few
V: TRBV19
D: TRBD2
DNA: TGTGCCAGTAGTCAGGGAATAGCGGGGGGGCCGGTGAATGAGCAGTTCTTC
CDR3: CASSQGIAGGPVNEQFF

J: TRBJ1-5
size: .
V: TRBV5-1
D: .
DNA: TGCGCCAGCAGCCCTGACAAGGCCGATCAGCCCCAGCATTTT
CDR3: CASSPDKADQPQHF

J: TRBJ2-7
size: few
V: TRBV4-1
D: TRBD2
DNA: TGCGCCAGCAGCCAAGTTTCTCTAGCGGGCCACCTCTCGGAGCAGTACTTC
CDR3: CASSQVSLAGHLSEQYF

J: TRBJ2-7
size: .
V: TRBV6-1
D: TRBD1
DNA: TGTGCCAGCAGTCGCCCGGGACAGGTCAACGAGCAGTACTTC
CDR3: CASSRPGQVNEQYF

J: TRBJ2-5
size: .
V: TRBV3-1
D: .
DNA: TGTGCCAGCAGCCAAGTAGGCGGGTCCGAGGGAGAGACCCAGTACTTC
CDR3: CASSQVGGSEGETQYF

J: TRBJ2-1
size: many
V: TRBV30
D: .
DNA: TGTGCCTGGAGTGTACGGGATGAGCAGTTCTTC
CDR3: CAWSVRDEQFF

J: TRBJ1-5
size: few
V: TRBV7-3
D: .
DNA: TGTGCCAGCAGCTTACTGGATAGGATGTTGAATAGCAATCAGCCCCAGCATTTT
CDR3: CASSLLDRMLNSNQPQHF

J: TRBJ2-2
size: many
V: TRBV3-1
D: TRBD2
DNA: TGTGCCAGCAGCCGATCCCCCGGGGAGGGTTCCGGGGAGCTGTTTTTT
CDR3: CASSRSPGEGSGELFF

J: TRBJ2-1
size: many
V: TRBV5-1
D: TRBD2
DNA: TGCGCCAGCAGCCCCCTGGGACTAGTTCCCATCGGGAATGAGCAGTTCTTC
CDR3: CASSPLGLVPIGNEQFF

J: TRBJ2-1
size: many
V: TRBV6-1
D: .
DNA: TGTGCCAGCAGGGGGAACAATGAGCAGTTCTTC
CDR3: CASRGNNEQFF

J: TRBJ1-1
size: many
V: TRBV12-3/TRBV12-4
D: .
DNA: TGTGCCAGCAGTGGCCGGGCAGGTGATGAAGCTTTCTTT
CDR3: CASSGRAGDEAFF

J: TRBJ1-2
size: many
V: TRBV5-1
D: .
DNA: TGCGCCAGCAGCTTGGCCCCGGGCAGGGCGAACTATGGCTACACCTTC
CDR3: CASSLAPGRANYGYTF

J: TRBJ2-2
size: many
V: TRBV2
D: .
DNA: TGTGCCAGCAGTCGGGAGACACTCGGGGAGCTGTTTTTT
CDR3: CASSRETLGELFF

J: TRBJ2-3
size: many
V: TRBV20-1
D: .
DNA: TGCAGTGCTAGGTTAGCGGCTAGCACAGATACGCAGTATTTT
CDR3: CSARLAASTDTQYF

J: TRBJ1-5
size: few
V: TRBV7-2
D: .
DNA: TGTGCCAGCAGCTTCTCAGCCCTTCATGGACAGCCCCAGCATTTT
CDR3: CASSFSALHGQPQHF

J: TRBJ2-1
size: many
V: TRBV5-1
D: TRBD1
DNA: TGCGCCAGCAGCGAGGTCCCGGTAGGACAGGGGGTCAATGAGCAGTTCTTC
CDR3: CASSEVPVGQGVNEQFF

J: TRBJ2-2
size: many
V: TRBV7-2
D: .
DNA: TGTGCCAGCAGCTTACATGGTCGGGGGAACACCGGGGAGCTGTTTTTT
CDR3: CASSLHGRGNTGELFF

J: TRBJ1-1
size: few
V: TRBV19
D: .
DNA: TGTGCCAGTAGTAACCTACAGGACCAGAACACTGAAGCTTTCTTT
CDR3: CASSNLQDQNTEAFF

J: TRBJ2-6
size: .
V: TRBV29-1
D: .
DNA: TGCAGCGTAGCCGGGTCCGGGGCCAACGTCCTGACTTTC
CDR3: CSVAGSGANVLTF

J: TRBJ1-1
size: few
V: TRBV25-1
D: .
DNA: TGTGCCAGCAGTCCCTGGGCAGTCACTGAAGCTTTCTTT
CDR3: CASSPWAVTEAFF

J: TRBJ1-1
size: many
V: TRBV2
D: TRBD1
DNA: TGTGCCAGCAGGACCGGGACAGGGAGGGTGGCTGAAGCTTTCTTT
CDR3: CASRTGTGRVAEAFF

J: TRBJ1-4
size: .
V: TRBV5-1
D: .
DNA: TGCGCCAGCAGCTTGGGGGACTATACTACTAATGAAAAACTGTTTTTT
CDR3: CASSLGDYTTNEKLFF

J: TRBJ2-6
size: many
V: TRBV20-1
D: .
DNA: TGCAGTGCTTCCGGGGGGCGGTCCGGGGCCAACGTCCTGACTTTC
CDR3: CSASGGRSGANVLTF

J: TRBJ2-3
size: many
V: TRBV24-1
D: .
DNA: TGTGCCACCAGTGATTTGCCTGACAGAGTACCAGATACGCAGTATTTT
CDR3: CATSDLPDRVPDTQYF

J: TRBJ2-2
size: .
V: TRBV18
D: .
DNA: TGTGCCAGCTCACCACCAAGGGGCAAGGACACCGGGGAGCTGTTTTTT
CDR3: CASSPPRGKDTGELFF

J: TRBJ2-7
size: many
V: TRBV28
D: .
DNA: TGTGCCAGCACGGACAGTGAGACCTACGAGCAGTACTTC
CDR3: CASTDSETYEQYF

J: TRBJ2-5
size: many
V: TRBV3-1
D: TRBD2
DNA: TGTGCCAGCAGCCAAGATCCGGCTAGCGGGGGGGAGACCCAGTACTTC
CDR3: CASSQDPASGGETQYF

J: TRBJ2-7
size: .
V: TRBV19
D: .
DNA: TGTGCCAGTAGTATAGGTGCCGGAACAGCCTACGAGCAGTACTTC
CDR3: CASSIGAGTAYEQYF

J: TRBJ2-7
size: once
V: TRBV7-2
D: TRBD1
DNA: TGTGCCAGCAGCGCCCCAGGGGGCTCCTACGAGCAGTACTTC
CDR3: CASSAPGGSYEQYF

J: TRBJ2-5
size: many
V: TRBV7-9
D: TRBD1
DNA: TGTGCCAGCAGCTTAGTGACAGGGAAATTTGTAGAGACCCAGTACTTC
CDR3: CASSLVTGKFVETQYF

J: TRBJ1-1
size: many
V: TRBV30
D: .
DNA: TGTGCCTGGAGTGAAGCGTTTCCTGAAGCTTTCTTT
CDR3: CAWSEAFPEAFF

J: TRBJ2-1
size: .
V: TRBV4-1
D: .
DNA: TGCGCCAGCGCGGTACAGGAAAGGGACAATGAGCAGTTCTTC
CDR3: CASAVQERDNEQFF

J: TRBJ2-3
size: few
V: TRBV6-1
D: TRBD1
DNA: TGTGCCAGCAGTAGACAGGGGATAAGTCCAGATACGCAGTATTTT
CDR3: CASSRQGISPDTQYF

J: TRBJ1-1
size: many
V: TRBV7-9
D: .
DNA: TGTGCCAGCAGCCCCTACAGGCGTTGTGAAGCTTTCTTT
CDR3: CASSPYRRCEAFF

J: TRBJ1-2
size: many
V: TRBV7-2
D: .
DNA: TGTGCCAGCAGCTTAGGGGCAAAGCTTTATGGCTACACCTTC
CDR3: CASSLGAKLYGYTF

J: TRBJ2-5
size: few
V: TRBV14
D: TRBD2
DNA: TGTGCCAGCAGCCAAGTCGGACTAGCGGGGGCCGGGACCCAGTACTTC
CDR3: CASSQVGLAGAGTQYF

J: TRBJ1-6
size: .
V: TRBV24-1
D: .
DNA: TGTGCCACCAGTGGAGGACAGCATAATTCACCCCTCCACTTT
CDR3: CATSGGQHNSPLHF

J: TRBJ2-7
size: many
V: TRBV11-2
D: .
DNA: TGTGCCAGCAGCTTGCAAATGGGCGGATACTACGAGCAGTACTTC
CDR3: CASSLQMGGYYEQYF

J: TRBJ1-1
size: .
V: TRBV11-2
D: TRBD1
DNA: TGTGCCAGCAGTTCGACAGGGGGCCGTGGCACTGAAGCTTTCTTT
CDR3: CASSSTGGRGTEAFF

J: TRBJ1-5
size: few
V: TRBV4-1
D: .
DNA: TGCGCCTCCTCATCGGAAATAAATAGCAATCAGCCCCAGCATTTT
CDR3: CASSSEINSNQPQHF

J: TRBJ2-2
size: many
V: TRBV6-1
D: .
DNA: TGTGCCAGCAGTGAAGTTCGCACCGGGGAGCTGTTTTTT
CDR3: CASSEVRTGELFF